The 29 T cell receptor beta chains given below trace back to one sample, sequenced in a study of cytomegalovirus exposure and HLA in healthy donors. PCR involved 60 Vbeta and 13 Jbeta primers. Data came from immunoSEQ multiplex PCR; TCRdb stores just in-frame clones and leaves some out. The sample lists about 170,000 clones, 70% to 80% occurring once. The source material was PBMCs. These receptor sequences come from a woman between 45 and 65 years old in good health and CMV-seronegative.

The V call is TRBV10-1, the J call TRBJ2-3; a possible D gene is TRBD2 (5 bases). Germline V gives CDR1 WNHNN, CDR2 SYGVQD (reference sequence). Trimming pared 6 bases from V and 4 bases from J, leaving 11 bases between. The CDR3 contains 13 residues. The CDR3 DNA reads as TGCGCCAGCAGCCCCGCGGGTTCAGATACGCAGTATTTT. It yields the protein CASSPAGSDTQYF.

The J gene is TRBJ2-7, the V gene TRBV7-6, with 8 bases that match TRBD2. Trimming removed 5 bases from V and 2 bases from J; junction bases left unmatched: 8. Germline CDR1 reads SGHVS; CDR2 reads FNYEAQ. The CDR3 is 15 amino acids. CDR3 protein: CASSPEAGVPYEQYF. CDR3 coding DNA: TGTGCCAGCAGCCCAGAAGCGGGAGTGCCCTACGAGCAGTACTTC.

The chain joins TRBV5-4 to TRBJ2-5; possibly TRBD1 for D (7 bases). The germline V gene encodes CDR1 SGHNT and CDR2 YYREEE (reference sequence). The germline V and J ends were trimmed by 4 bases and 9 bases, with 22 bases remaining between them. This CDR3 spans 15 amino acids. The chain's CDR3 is CASSIRQGTGEAQYF. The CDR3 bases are TGTGCCAGCAGCATAAGACAGGGAACAGGGGAGGCCCAGTACTTC.

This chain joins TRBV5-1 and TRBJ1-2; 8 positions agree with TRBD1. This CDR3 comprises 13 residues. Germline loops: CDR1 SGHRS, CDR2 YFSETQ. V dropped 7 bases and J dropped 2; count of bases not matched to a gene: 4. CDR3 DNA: TGCGCCAGCGGGACAGGAGACAACTATGGCTACACCTTC. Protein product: CASGTGDNYGYTF.

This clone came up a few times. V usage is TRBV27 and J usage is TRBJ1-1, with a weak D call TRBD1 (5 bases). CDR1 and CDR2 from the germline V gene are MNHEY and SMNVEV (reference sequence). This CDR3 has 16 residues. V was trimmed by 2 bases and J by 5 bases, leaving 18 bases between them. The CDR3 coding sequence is TGTGCCAGCAGTTTAGAGGGAAGGGGAGGGAGAACTGAAGCTTTCTTT. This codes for CASSLEGRGGRTEAFF.

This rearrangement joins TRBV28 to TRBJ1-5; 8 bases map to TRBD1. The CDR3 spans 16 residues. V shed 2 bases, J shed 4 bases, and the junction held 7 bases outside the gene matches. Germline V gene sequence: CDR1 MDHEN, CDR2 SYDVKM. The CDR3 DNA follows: TGTGCCAGCAGTTTAATTGGACAGGGTTTAAATCAGCCCCAGCATTTT. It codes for CASSLIGQGLNQPQHF.

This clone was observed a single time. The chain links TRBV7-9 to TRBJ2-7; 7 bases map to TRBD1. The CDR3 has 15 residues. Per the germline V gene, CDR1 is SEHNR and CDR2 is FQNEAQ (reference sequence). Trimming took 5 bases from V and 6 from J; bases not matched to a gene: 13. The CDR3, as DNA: TGTGCCAGCAGCCCTAGTAACCGACAGGGTTTCGAGCAGTACTTC. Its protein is CASSPSNRQGFEQYF. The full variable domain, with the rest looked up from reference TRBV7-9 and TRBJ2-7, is DTGVSQNPRHKITKRGQNVTFRCDPISEHNRLYWYRQTLGQGPEFLTYFQNEAQLEKSRLLSDRFSAERPKGSFSTLEIQRTEQGDSAMYLCASSPSNRQGFEQYFGPGTRLTVT.

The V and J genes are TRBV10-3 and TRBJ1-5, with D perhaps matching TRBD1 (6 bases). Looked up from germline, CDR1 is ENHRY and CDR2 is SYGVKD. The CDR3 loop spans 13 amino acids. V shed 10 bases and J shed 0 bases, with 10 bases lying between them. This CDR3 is CANGRGSNQPQHF. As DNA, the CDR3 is TGTGCCAACGGCAGGGGTAGCAATCAGCCCCAGCATTTT.

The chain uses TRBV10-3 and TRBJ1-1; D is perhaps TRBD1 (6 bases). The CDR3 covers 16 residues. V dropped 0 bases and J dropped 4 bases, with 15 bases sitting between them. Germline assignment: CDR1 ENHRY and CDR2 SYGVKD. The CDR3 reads CAISESRQDLGTEAFF. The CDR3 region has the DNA TGTGCCATCAGTGAGTCAAGACAGGACCTAGGCACTGAAGCTTTCTTT.

The CDR3 sequence: CASSGGDRAIYNEQFF. The CDR3 nucleotides are TGTGCCAGTAGTGGGGGGGACAGGGCGATTTACAATGAGCAGTTCTTC. The chain recombines TRBV19 with TRBJ2-1; 9 nucleotides agree with TRBD1. CDR3 size: 16 residues. J gave up 4 bases and V 5 bases, and 9 bases lay outside the gene matches. The germline CDR1 and CDR2 sequences are LNHDA and SQIVND (reference sequence).

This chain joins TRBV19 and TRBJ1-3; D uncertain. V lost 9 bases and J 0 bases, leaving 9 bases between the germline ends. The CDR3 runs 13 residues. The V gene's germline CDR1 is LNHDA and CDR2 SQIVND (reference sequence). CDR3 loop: CASRRSSGNTIYF. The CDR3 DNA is TGTGCCAGCCGAAGGAGCTCTGGAAACACCATATATTTT.

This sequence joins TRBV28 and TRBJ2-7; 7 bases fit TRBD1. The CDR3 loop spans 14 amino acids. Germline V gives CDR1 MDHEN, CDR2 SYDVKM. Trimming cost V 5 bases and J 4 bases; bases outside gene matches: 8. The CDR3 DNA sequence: TGTGCCAGCAGTCTCCCCGGGACAGTATACGAGCAGTACTTC. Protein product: CASSLPGTVYEQYF. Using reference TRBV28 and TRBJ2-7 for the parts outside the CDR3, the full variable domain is DVKVTQSSRYLVKRTGEKVFLECVQDMDHENMFWYRQDPGLGLRLIYFSYDVKMKEKGDIPEGYSVSREKKERFSLILESASTNQTSMYLCASSLPGTVYEQYFGPGTRLTVT.

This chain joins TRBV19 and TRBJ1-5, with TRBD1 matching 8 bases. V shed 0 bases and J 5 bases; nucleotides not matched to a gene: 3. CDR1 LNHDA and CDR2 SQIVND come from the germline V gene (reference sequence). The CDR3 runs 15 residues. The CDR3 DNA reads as TGTGCCAGTAGTATAGAACCCAGGGGGCATCAGCCCCAGCATTTT. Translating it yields CASSIEPRGHQPQHF.

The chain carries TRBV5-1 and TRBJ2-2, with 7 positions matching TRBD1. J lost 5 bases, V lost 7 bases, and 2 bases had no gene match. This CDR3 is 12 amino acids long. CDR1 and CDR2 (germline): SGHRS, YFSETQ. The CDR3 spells CASLTGTGELFF. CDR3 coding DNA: TGCGCCAGCTTGACAGGGACCGGGGAGCTGTTTTTT.

The CDR3, as DNA: TGTGCCAGTAGTAAGGTCGGCGACACCACTGAAGCTTTCTTT. Amino acid sequence: CASSKVGDTTEAFF. This chain joins TRBV19 and TRBJ1-1; D is uncertain. This CDR3 has 14 amino acids. Trimming left V 4 bases short and J 4 bases short, with 13 bases between. Germline V gene sequence: CDR1 LNHDA, CDR2 SQIVND (reference sequence).

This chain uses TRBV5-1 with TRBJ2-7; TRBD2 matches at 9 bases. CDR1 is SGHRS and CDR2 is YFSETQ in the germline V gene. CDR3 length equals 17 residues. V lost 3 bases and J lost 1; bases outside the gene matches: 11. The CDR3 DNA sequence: TGCGCCAGCAGCTCTGGATTATCTAGCGGGACATCCTACGAGCAGTACTTC. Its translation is CASSSGLSSGTSYEQYF.

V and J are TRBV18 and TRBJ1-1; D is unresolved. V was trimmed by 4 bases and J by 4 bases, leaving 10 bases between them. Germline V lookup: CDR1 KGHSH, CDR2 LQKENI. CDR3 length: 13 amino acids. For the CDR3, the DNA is TGTGCCAGCTCACGGGAGGAGGTCACTGAAGCTTTCTTT. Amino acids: CASSREEVTEAFF.

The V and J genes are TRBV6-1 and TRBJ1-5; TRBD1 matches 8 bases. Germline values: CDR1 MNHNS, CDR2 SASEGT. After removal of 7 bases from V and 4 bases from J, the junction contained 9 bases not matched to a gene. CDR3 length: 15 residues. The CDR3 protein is CASTQGAGLNQPQHF. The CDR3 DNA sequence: TGTGCCAGCACTCAGGGGGCAGGTTTGAATCAGCCCCAGCATTTT.

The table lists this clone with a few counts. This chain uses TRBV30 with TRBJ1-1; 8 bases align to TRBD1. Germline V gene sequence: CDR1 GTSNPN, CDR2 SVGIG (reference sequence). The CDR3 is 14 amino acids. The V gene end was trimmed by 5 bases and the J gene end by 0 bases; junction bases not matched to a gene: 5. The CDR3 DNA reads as TGTGCCTGGCAACCGGGACAGGTGAACACTGAAGCTTTCTTT. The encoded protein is CAWQPGQVNTEAFF.

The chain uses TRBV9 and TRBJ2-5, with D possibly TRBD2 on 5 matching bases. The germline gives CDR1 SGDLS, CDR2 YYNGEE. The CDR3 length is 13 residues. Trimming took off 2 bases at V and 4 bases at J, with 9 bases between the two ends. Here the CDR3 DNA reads TGTGCCAGCAGCGTCGGGGATAGAGAGACCCAGTACTTC. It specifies CASSVGDRETQYF.

The CDR3 nucleotides read TGTGCCAGCAGCCCAAACCCCCGGGGGGCGGCAAACTATGGCTACACCTTC. Translated: CASSPNPRGAANYGYTF. This chain uses TRBV7-8 with TRBJ1-2; TRBD1 might be the D (6 bases). V lost 5 bases and J 2 bases, leaving 21 bases between the germline ends. Germline V CDR1 and CDR2: SGHVS, FQNEAQ. The CDR3 is 17 amino acids.

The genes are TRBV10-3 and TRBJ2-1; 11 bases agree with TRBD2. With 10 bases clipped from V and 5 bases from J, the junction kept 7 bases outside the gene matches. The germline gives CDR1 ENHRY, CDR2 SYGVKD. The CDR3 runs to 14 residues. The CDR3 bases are TGTGCCACCACCGGACTAGCGGGCAACAATGAGCAGTTCTTC. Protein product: CATTGLAGNNEQFF.

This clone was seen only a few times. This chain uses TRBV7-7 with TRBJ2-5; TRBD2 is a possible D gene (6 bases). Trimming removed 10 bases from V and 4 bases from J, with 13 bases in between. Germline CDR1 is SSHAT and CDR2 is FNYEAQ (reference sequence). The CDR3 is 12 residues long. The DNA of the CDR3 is TGTGCCACCGGGGTGGGGGGAGAGACCCAGTACTTC. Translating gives CATGVGGETQYF.

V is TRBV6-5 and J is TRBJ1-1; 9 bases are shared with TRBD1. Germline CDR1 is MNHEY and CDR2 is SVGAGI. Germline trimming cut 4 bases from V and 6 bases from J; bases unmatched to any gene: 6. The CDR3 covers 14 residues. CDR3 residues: CASSWDREKAEAFF. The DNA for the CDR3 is TGTGCCAGCAGTTGGGACAGGGAGAAGGCTGAAGCTTTCTTT.

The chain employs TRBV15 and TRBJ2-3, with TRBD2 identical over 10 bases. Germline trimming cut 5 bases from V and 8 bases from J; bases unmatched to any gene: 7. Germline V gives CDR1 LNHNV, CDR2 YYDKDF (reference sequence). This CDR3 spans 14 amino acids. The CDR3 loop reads CATSGSGRGGTQYF. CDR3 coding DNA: TGTGCCACCAGCGGAAGCGGGAGGGGGGGTACGCAGTATTTT.

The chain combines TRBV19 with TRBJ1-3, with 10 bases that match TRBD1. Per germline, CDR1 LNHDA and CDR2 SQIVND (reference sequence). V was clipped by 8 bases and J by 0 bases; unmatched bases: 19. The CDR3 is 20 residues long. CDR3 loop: CASFRTGQGFLGSSGNTIYF. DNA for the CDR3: TGTGCCAGTTTTCGAACGGGACAGGGGTTCCTCGGGAGCTCTGGAAACACCATATATTTT.

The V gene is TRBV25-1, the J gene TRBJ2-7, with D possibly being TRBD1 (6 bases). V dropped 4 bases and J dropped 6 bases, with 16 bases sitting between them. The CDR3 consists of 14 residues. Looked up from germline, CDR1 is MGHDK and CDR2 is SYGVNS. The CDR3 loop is CASSGPVDSLEQYF. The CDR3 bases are TGTGCCAGCAGTGGGCCCGTGGACAGTCTCGAGCAGTACTTC.

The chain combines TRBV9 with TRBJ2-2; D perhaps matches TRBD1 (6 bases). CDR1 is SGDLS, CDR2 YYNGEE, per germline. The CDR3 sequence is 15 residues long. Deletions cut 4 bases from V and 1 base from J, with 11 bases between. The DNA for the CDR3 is TGTGCCAGCAGCCCGGGACAACGGAACACCGGGGAGCTGTTTTTT. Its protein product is CASSPGQRNTGELFF.

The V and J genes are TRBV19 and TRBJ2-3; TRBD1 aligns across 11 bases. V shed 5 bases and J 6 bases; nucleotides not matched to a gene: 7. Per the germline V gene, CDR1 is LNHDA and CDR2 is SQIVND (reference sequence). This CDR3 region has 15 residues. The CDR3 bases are TGTGCCAGTAGTGGCGGACAGGGGGCTGGGGATACGCAGTATTTT. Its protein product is CASSGGQGAGDTQYF. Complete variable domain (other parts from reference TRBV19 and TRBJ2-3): DGGITQSPKYLFRKEGQNVTLSCEQNLNHDAMYWYRQDPGQGLRLIYYSQIVNDFQKGDIAEGYSVSREKKESFPLTVTSAQKNPTAFYLCASSGGQGAGDTQYFGPGTRLTVL.